Listed here is a single T cell receptor beta chain. What it binds is unknown. This sample was included in a study of graft-versus-host responses after intestinal transplantation. Looking at the study overall: Recipients obtained multivisceral, liver-intestinal, or isolated intestinal transplants. After anti-thymocyte globulin induction, recipients took tacrolimus and steroids for about 3 years.

The CDR3 extends over 15 amino acids. The V gene's germline CDR1 is KGHSH and CDR2 LQKENI. V gave up 3 bases and J gave up 4 bases; unmatched junction bases: 7. Study observations and caveats: The recipient marrow held GvH clones, and some of them showed up first in ileum or blood. Within allografts, high graft-versus-host to host-versus-graft clonal ratios were seen among patients with graft-donor T cell macrochimerism.

Here immunoSEQ multiplex PCR was the method, and the copy in TCRdb shows in-frame clones only, minus some. The profile shows over 45,000 clones, 85% to 95% of them singletons. The receptor was isolated from a human donor who was the organ donor for an intestinal transplant. Here the sequenced sample was unstimulated CD4+ T cells sorted from spleen or lymph node cells, taken before transplant. The V and J genes are TRBV18 and TRBJ2-5; 8 nucleotides line up with TRBD1. CDR3 amino acids: CASSPPRTGRETQYF. CDR3 bases: TGTGCCAGCTCACCCCCTCGGACAGGGCGAGAGACCCAGTACTTC.